The rows below give T cell receptor beta chains drawn from one sample of a study of cytomegalovirus exposure and HLA in healthy donors. TCRdb's copy holds only in-frame clones and misses some; the assay was immunoSEQ multiplex PCR. The repertoire consists of around 400,000 clones, with roughly 85% occurring once and the leading ten covering about 0.8%. The sample comprised PBMCs. The origin of the receptors is a woman between 18 and 30 years old in good health and CMV-seronegative. The CDR3 runs from the conserved cysteine through the conserved F or W. The order of the fields is clone size, V gene, J gene, D gene, CDR3 protein, CDR3 DNA. A D gene is named only where the DNA matches it firmly. Where a row states a size, it is once, few, many or the class of an expanded clone; other rows omit it.

NA,TRBV5-6,TRBJ1-5,NA,CASSWSGGNSNQPQHF,TGTGCCAGCAGCTGGAGTGGGGGGAATAGCAATCAGCCCCAGCATTTT
NA,TRBV6-1,TRBJ1-2,NA,CASSEDALSYGYTF,TGTGCCAGCAGTGAAGATGCGCTGTCCTATGGCTACACCTTC
NA,TRBV5-6,TRBJ1-4,TRBD1,CASSLEGARVLFF,TGTGCCAGCAGCTTGGAGGGGGCGCGTGTCCTGTTTTTT
NA,TRBV2,TRBJ1-1,NA,CASSSQVMNTEAFF,TGTGCCAGCAGTTCACAGGTAATGAACACTGAAGCTTTCTTT
NA,TRBV11-2,TRBJ2-2,TRBD1,CASSLMRGRTGELFF,TGTGCCAGCAGCTTAATGAGGGGGCGCACCGGGGAGCTGTTTTTT
NA,TRBV7-9,TRBJ2-1,NA,CASSLYGGVIDEQFF,TGTGCCAGCAGCTTGTACGGGGGAGTTATCGATGAGCAGTTCTTC
few,TRBV5-8,TRBJ1-2,TRBD1,CASSLRTGVGYGYTF,TGTGCCAGCAGCTTACGGACAGGGGTGGGCTATGGCTACACCTTC
NA,TRBV4-1,TRBJ2-7,TRBD2,CASSQGALAGVQYEQYF,TGCGCCAGCAGCCAAGGGGCCCTAGCGGGAGTTCAGTACGAGCAGTACTTC
NA,TRBV7-9,TRBJ1-4,TRBD1,CASSLAQTGSSYEKLFF,TGTGCCAGCAGCTTAGCTCAGACAGGGTCCAGTTATGAAAAACTGTTTTTT
NA,TRBV4-2,TRBJ2-7,TRBD1,CASSQGQGADEQYF,TGTGCCAGCAGCCAAGGACAGGGGGCTGACGAGCAGTACTTC
NA,TRBV28,TRBJ1-5,TRBD1,CASRPSGRGNQPQHF,TGTGCCAGCAGACCCTCGGGCAGGGGGAATCAGCCCCAGCATTTT
NA,TRBV10-3,TRBJ2-7,TRBD2,CATAGGPNEQYF,TGTGCCACCGCGGGGGGGCCCAACGAGCAGTACTTC
NA,TRBV18,TRBJ1-4,NA,CASSSQGAEKLFF,TGTGCCAGCTCAAGCCAGGGTGCAGAAAAACTGTTTTTT
NA,TRBV7-9,TRBJ2-3,TRBD2,CASVSRTSEFSSQYF,TGTGCCAGCGTTAGCCGGACTAGCGAGTTTTCGTCGCAGTATTTT
NA,TRBV10-3,TRBJ2-7,NA,CAISEPNYEQYF,TGTGCCATCAGCGAGCCTAACTACGAGCAGTACTTC
NA,TRBV6-6,TRBJ2-2,NA,CASSYNYRETGELFF,TGTGCCAGCAGTTACAACTACAGGGAGACCGGGGAGCTGTTTTTT
once,TRBV7-9,TRBJ2-5,TRBD2,CASSFRLAGGTETQYF,TGTGCCAGCAGCTTTCGACTAGCGGGGGGAACGGAGACCCAGTACTTC
NA,TRBV6-5,TRBJ1-5,TRBD1,CASSYVGTEANQPQHF,TGTGCCAGCAGTTACGTGGGGACAGAGGCAAATCAGCCCCAGCATTTT
NA,TRBV29-1,TRBJ2-7,NA,CSVEDQGYEQYF,TGCAGCGTTGAAGACCAGGGCTACGAGCAGTACTTC
NA,TRBV2,TRBJ2-1,TRBD2,CASSVRLAGGDYNEQFF,TGTGCCAGCAGTGTCAGACTAGCGGGGGGGGATTACAATGAGCAGTTCTTC
NA,TRBV28,TRBJ2-4,TRBD1,CATGTGERDIQYF,TGTGCCACTGGGACAGGCGAGAGGGACATTCAGTACTTC
NA,TRBV5-1,TRBJ2-5,TRBD1,CASRPGTGGVGETQYF,TGCGCCAGCAGACCCGGGACAGGGGGCGTTGGAGAGACCCAGTACTTC
once,TRBV4-1,TRBJ1-1,TRBD1,CASSQGQGGRPTEAFF,TGCGCCAGCAGCCAAGGACAGGGTGGCCGCCCCACTGAAGCTTTCTTT
NA,TRBV5-1,TRBJ2-5,TRBD2,CASSLEGSGSYETQYF,TGCGCCAGCAGCTTGGAAGGTAGCGGGAGCTACGAGACCCAGTACTTC
NA,TRBV7-2,TRBJ1-1,NA,CASSLALLAGEAFF,TGTGCCAGCAGCTTAGCGCTCTTGGCGGGTGAAGCTTTCTTT
NA,TRBV19,TRBJ1-1,TRBD1,CASMPQGGTEAFF,TGTGCCAGCATGCCACAGGGGGGCACTGAAGCTTTCTTT
NA,TRBV5-1,TRBJ1-5,NA,CASSPRQKNSNQPQHF,TGCGCCAGCAGCCCGAGGCAGAAAAATAGCAATCAGCCCCAGCATTTT
NA,TRBV27,TRBJ1-5,NA,CASSPTQGRNQPQHF,TGTGCCAGCAGCCCCACACAGGGCCGGAATCAGCCCCAGCATTTT
NA,TRBV10-3,TRBJ2-1,TRBD2,CAISPPPGRGGSYNEQFF,TGTGCCATCAGTCCCCCGCCAGGGAGGGGTGGCTCCTACAATGAGCAGTTCTTC
NA,TRBV5-1,TRBJ2-2,NA,CASSDSRSGHTGELFF,TGCGCCAGCAGCGACAGTAGGAGCGGGCACACCGGGGAGCTGTTTTTT
NA,TRBV27,TRBJ2-3,TRBD1,CASSFSWTGAEFTQYF,TGTGCCAGCAGTTTTTCTTGGACAGGGGCAGAATTTACGCAGTATTTT
few,TRBV6-5,TRBJ1-4,NA,CASRPGGREIEKLFF,TGTGCCAGCAGACCCGGGGGAAGGGAGATTGAAAAACTGTTTTTT
NA,TRBV28,TRBJ2-7,TRBD2,CATKRGGTAHEQYF,TGTGCCACCAAGCGGGGGGGGACAGCCCACGAGCAGTACTTC
NA,TRBV4-1,TRBJ2-4,TRBD2,CASSQRRLAGDKNIQYF,TGCGCCAGCAGCCAGCGAAGACTAGCGGGTGACAAAAACATTCAGTACTTC
NA,TRBV15,TRBJ1-5,TRBD1,CATSRDTSDRAQPQHF,TGTGCCACCAGCAGAGATACCTCAGACAGGGCTCAGCCCCAGCATTTT
NA,TRBV28,TRBJ1-1,NA,CASQALEGNTEAFF,TGTGCCAGCCAGGCTCTCGAGGGGAACACTGAAGCTTTCTTT
NA,TRBV28,TRBJ2-3,NA,CASSLSGNTDTQYF,TGTGCCAGCAGTTTGTCGGGGAACACAGATACGCAGTATTTT
NA,TRBV9,TRBJ2-7,TRBD2,CASSERDGPYEQYF,TGTGCCAGCAGCGAGCGGGACGGACCCTACGAGCAGTACTTC
NA,TRBV27,TRBJ2-1,TRBD2,CASSSLLAGGLNNEQFF,TGTGCCAGCAGTTCATTACTAGCGGGAGGACTAAACAATGAGCAGTTCTTC
NA,TRBV6-5,TRBJ2-7,TRBD2,CASSYLAGQTYEQYF,TGTGCCAGCAGTTACCTAGCGGGACAGACCTACGAGCAGTACTTC
NA,TRBV27,TRBJ1-1,TRBD1,CASSAGDRVGTEAFF,TGTGCCAGCAGTGCCGGGGACAGGGTGGGCACTGAAGCTTTCTTT
NA,TRBV9,TRBJ2-2,NA,CASSVAGNTGELFF,TGTGCCAGCAGCGTAGCCGGGAACACCGGGGAGCTGTTTTTT
few,TRBV2,TRBJ2-7,NA,CASQEGGLRKQYF,TGTGCCAGCCAGGAAGGTGGCCTCCGCAAGCAGTACTTC
NA,TRBV1,TRBJ2-2,NA,CTSSQVRDYDTGELFF,TGCACCAGCAGCCAAGTCCGGGACTACGACACCGGGGAGCTGTTTTTT
NA,TRBV29-1,TRBJ1-1,NA,CSVRRAEAFF,TGCAGCGTTAGGAGAGCTGAAGCTTTCTTT